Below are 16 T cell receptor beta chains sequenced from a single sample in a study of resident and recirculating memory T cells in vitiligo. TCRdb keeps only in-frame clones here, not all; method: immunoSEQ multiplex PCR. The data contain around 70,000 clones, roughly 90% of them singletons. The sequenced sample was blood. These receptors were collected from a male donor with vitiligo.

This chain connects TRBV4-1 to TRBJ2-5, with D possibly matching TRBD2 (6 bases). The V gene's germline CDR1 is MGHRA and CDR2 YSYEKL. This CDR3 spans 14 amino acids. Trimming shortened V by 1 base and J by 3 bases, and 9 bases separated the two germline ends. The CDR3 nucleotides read TGCGCCAGCAGCCAAGTTCGGACTAAAGAGACCCAGTACTTC. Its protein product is CASSQVRTKETQYF.

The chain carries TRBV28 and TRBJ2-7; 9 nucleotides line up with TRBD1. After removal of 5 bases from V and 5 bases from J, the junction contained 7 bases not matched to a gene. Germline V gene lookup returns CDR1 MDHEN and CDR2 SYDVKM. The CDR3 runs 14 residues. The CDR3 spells CASSPGQGTDEQYF. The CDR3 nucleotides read TGTGCCAGCAGTCCCGGACAGGGGACCGACGAGCAGTACTTC.

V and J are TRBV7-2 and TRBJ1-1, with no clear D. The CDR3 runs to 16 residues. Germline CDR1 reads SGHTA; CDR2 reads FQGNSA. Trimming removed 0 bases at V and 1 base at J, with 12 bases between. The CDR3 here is CASSLASGRTNTEAFF. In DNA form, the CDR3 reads TGTGCCAGCAGCTTAGCAAGCGGACGTACGAACACTGAAGCTTTCTTT.

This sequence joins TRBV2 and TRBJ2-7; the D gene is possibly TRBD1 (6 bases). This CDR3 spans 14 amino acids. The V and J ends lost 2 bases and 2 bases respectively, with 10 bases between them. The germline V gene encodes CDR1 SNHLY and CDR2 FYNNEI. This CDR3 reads CASSERQVAYEQYF. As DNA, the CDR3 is TGTGCCAGCAGTGAACGACAGGTAGCCTACGAGCAGTACTTC.

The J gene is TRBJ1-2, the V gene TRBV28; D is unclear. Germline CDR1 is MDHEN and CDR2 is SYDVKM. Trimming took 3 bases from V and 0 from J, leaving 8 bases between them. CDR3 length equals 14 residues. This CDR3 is CASSFAQTNYGYTF. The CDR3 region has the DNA TGTGCCAGCAGTTTCGCACAGACTAACTATGGCTACACCTTC.

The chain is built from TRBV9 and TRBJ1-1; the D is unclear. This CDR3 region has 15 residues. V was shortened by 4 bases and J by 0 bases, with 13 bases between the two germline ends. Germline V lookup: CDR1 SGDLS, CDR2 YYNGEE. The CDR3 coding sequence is TGTGCCAGCAGCCTTTTTGAGGAGATGAACACTGAAGCTTTCTTT. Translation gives CASSLFEEMNTEAFF.

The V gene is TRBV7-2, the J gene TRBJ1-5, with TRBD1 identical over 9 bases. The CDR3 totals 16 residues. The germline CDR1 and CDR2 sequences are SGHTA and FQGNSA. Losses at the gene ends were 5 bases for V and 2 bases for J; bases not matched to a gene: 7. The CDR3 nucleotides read TGTGCCAGCAGCCGGGGACAGGGCTGGGGCAATCAGCCCCAGCATTTT. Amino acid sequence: CASSRGQGWGNQPQHF.

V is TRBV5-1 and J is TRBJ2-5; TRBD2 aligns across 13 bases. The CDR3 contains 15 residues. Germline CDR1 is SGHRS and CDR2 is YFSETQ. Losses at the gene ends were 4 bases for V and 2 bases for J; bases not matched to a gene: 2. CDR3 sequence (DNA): TGCGCCAGCAGCGGGACTAGCGGGGCTCAAGAGACCCAGTACTTC. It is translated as CASSGTSGAQETQYF.

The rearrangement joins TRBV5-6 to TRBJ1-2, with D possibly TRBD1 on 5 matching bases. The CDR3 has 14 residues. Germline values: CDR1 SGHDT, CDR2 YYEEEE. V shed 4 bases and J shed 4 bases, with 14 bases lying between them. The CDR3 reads CASSNRQPSYGYTF. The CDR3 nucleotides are TGTGCCAGCAGCAACCGACAGCCCTCCTATGGCTACACCTTC.

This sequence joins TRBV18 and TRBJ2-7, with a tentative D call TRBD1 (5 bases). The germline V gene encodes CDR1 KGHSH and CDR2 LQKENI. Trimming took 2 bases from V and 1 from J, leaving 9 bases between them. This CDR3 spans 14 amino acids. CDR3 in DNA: TGTGCCAGCTCACCAACCACAGGTTCCTACGAGCAGTACTTC. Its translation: CASSPTTGSYEQYF.

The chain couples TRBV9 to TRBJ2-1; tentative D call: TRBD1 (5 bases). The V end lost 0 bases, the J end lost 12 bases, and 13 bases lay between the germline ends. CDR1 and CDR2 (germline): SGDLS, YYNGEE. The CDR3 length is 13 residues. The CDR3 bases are TGTGCCAGCAGCGTAGGGACATTTCCCGCGCAGTTCTTC. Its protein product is CASSVGTFPAQFF.

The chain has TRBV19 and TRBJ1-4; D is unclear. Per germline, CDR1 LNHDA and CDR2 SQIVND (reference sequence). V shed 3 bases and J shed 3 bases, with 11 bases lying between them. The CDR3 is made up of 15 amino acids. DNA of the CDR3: TGTGCCAGTAGTATCCATCGCACGGCTAATGAAAAACTGTTTTTT. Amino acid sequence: CASSIHRTANEKLFF.

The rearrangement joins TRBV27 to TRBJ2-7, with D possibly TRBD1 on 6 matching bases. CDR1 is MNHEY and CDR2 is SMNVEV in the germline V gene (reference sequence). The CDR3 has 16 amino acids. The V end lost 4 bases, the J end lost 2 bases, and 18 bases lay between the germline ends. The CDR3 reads CASSSRGGPTPYEQYF. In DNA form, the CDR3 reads TGTGCCAGCAGTTCGCGAGGGGGACCTACCCCCTACGAGCAGTACTTC.

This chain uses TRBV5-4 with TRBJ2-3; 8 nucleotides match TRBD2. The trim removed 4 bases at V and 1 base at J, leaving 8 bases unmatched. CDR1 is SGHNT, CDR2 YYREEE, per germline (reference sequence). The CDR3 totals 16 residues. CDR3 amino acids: CASSPVGLAGTDTQYF. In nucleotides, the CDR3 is TGTGCCAGCAGCCCGGTAGGACTAGCCGGCACAGATACGCAGTATTTT.

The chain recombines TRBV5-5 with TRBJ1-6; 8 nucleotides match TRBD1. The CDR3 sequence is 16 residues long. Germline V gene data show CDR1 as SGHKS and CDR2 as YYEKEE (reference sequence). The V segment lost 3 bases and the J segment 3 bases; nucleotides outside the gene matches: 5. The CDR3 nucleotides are TGTGCCAGCAGCTCAAGGGGACAGGACTATAATTCACCCCTCCACTTT. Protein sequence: CASSSRGQDYNSPLHF.

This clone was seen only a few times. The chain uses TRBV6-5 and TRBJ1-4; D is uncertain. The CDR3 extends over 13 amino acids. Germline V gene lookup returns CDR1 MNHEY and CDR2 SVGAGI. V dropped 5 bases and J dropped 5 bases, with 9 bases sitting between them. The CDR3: CASSPTENEKLFF. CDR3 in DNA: TGTGCCAGCAGTCCAACCGAGAATGAAAAACTGTTTTTT.